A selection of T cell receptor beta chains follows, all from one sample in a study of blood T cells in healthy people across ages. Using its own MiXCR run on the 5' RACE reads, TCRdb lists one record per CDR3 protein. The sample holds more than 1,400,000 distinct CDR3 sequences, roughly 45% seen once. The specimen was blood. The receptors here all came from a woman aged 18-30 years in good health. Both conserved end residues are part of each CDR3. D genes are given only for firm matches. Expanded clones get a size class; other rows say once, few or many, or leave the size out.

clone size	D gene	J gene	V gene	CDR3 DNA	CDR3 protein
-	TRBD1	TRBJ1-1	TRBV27	TGTGCCAGCAGTGCGGGACAGGACAACTATCTGAACACTGAAGCTTTCTTT	CASSAGQDNYLNTEAFF
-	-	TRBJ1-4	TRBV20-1	TGCAGTGCTAGAACAGGGAATAATGAAAAACTGTTTTTT	CSARTGNNEKLFF
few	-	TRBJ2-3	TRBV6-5	TGTGCCAGCAGTAGTCCCTCGGAAGGTACGCAGTATTTT	CASSSPSEGTQYF
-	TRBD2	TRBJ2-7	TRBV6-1	TGTGCCAGCAGTGCCCTAGCGGTGCCCGTCGAGCAGTACTTC	CASSALAVPVEQYF
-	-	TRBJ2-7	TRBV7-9	TGTGCCAGCAGCTTAGCGGAGGCGTTGAGGACCTACGAGCAGTACTTC	CASSLAEALRTYEQYF
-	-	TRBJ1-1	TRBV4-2	TGTGCCGGCAGCCAAGAAGCAGGGCTGAACACTGAAGCTTTCTTT	CAGSQEAGLNTEAFF
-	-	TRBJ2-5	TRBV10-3	TGTGCCATCAGTGAGTCGTCGCCTAACCAAGAGACCCAGTACTTC	CAISESSPNQETQYF
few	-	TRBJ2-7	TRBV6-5	TGTGCCAGCAGTTACTCGTGGGACCAACACTACGAGCAGTACTTC	CASSYSWDQHYEQYF
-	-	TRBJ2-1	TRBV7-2	TGTGCCAGCAGCTCCGCCCGGAGCTCCTACAATGAGCAGTTCTTC	CASSSARSSYNEQFF
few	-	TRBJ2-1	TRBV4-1	TGCGCCAGCAGCCAAGAGCAGGGACCCTACAATGAGCAGTTCTTC	CASSQEQGPYNEQFF
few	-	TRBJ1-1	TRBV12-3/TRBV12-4	TGTGCCAGCAGTGTAAGGAGCAAAACTGAAGCTTTCTTT	CASSVRSKTEAFF
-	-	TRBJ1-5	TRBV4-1	TGCGCCAGCAGCCAGGTGAACAGTACCAGGTGGAGAGGTCAGCCCCAGCATTTT	CASSQVNSTRWRGQPQHF
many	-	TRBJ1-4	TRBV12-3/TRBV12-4	TGTGCCAGCAGTCCTACCGGGACAAATAATGAAAAACTGTTTTTT	CASSPTGTNNEKLFF
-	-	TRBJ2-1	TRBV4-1	TGCGCCAGCAGCCAAGGGGCCCTAGGTGGGGAGACCCAGTTCTTC	CASSQGALGGETQFF
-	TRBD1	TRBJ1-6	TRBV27	TGTGCCAGCTCGGGGACAGGATCTTCACCCCTCCACTTT	CASSGTGSSPLHF
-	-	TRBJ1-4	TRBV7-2	TGTGCCAGCAGCTTTTCTCATATCGTAGGAAAACTGTTTTTT	CASSFSHIVGKLFF
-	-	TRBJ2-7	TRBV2	TGTGCCAGCAGTGTTACAGCCAACCCCTACGAGCAGTACTTC	CASSVTANPYEQYF
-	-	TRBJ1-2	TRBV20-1	TGCAGTGCCGGGACTGGGGAACTCTATGGCTACACCTTC	CSAGTGELYGYTF
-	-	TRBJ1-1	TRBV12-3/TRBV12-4	TGTGCCAGCAGTCCCTACAGGGCTGACACTGAAGCTTTCTTT	CASSPYRADTEAFF
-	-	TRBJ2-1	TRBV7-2	TGTGCCAGCAGCTTAGCGGAGAAGTGGTTTCCCTCCTACAATGAGCAGTTCTTC	CASSLAEKWFPSYNEQFF
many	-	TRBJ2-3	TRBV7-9	TGTGCCAGCAGCTTTGCAGCAGATACGCAGTATTTT	CASSFAADTQYF
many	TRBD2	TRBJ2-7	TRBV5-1	TGTGCCAGCAGCCGGACTAGCGGCTCCTACGAGCAGTACTTC	CASSRTSGSYEQYF
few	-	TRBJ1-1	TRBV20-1	TGCAGTGCTAGAGGCTCGGCTGAGGCTTTCTTT	CSARGSAEAFF
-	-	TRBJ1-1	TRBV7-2	TGTGCCAGCAGCTTACTCCAGCTGAACACTGAAGCTTTCTTT	CASSLLQLNTEAFF
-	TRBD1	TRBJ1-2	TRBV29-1	TGCAGCGTTACCTCCTTCAGGGGGGTGCAAGGCTACACCTTC	CSVTSFRGVQGYTF
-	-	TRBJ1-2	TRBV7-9	TGTGCCAGCAGCGCCGCCGGGCCGTATGGCTACACCTTC	CASSAAGPYGYTF
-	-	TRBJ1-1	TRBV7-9	TGTGCCAGCAGCTTAGCGGGGGTCCGGAACCCCGGAACTGAAGCTTTCTTT	CASSLAGVRNPGTEAFF
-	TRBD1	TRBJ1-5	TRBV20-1	TGCAGTGCTAGAGATTCGATAGGAGGGACAGGGCGACCTTATAGCAATCAGCCCCAGCATTTT	CSARDSIGGTGRPYSNQPQHF
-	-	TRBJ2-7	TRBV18	TGTGCCAGCTCATCGGGCCTCCAAGCCTACGAGCAGTACTTC	CASSSGLQAYEQYF
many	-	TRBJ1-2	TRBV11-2	TGTGCCAGCAGCTTAGATCTAAGGCGAGGCCCCTGGAGGGGCTACACCTTC	CASSLDLRRGPWRGYTF
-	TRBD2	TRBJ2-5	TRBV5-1	TGCGCCAGCAGCCCACTAGCGGGATACGAGACCCAGTACTTC	CASSPLAGYETQYF
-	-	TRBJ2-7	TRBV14	TGTGCCAGCAGCCAAGATCCAATACAATACAATGAGCAGTACTTC	CASSQDPIQYNEQYF
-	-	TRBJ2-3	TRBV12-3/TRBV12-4	TGTGCCAGCAGCTATATGCCAGGGACAGATACGCAGTATTTT	CASSYMPGTDTQYF
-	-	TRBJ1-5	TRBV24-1	TGTGCCACCAGTGTAGGACGGCCAATGCTGCCCCAGCATTTT	CATSVGRPMLPQHF
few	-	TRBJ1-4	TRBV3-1	TGTGCCAGCAGCCCGTCCAGGGCTAATGAAAAACTGTTTTTT	CASSPSRANEKLFF
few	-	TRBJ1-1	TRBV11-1	TGTGCCAGCAGCTTAGCCGGGACAAGCCCTGAAGCTTTCTTT	CASSLAGTSPEAFF
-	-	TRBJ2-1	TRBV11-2	TGTGCCAGCAGCTTAGGGGCGGCCCAGTTCTTC	CASSLGAAQFF
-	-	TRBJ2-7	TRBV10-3	TGTGCCATCACTGCAGTGGGGGCCTACGAGCAGTACTTC	CAITAVGAYEQYF
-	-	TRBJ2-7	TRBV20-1	TGCAGTGCTAGACTGTCCAGCGGTCCCTACTACGAGCAGTACTTC	CSARLSSGPYYEQYF
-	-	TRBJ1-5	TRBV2	TGTGCCAGCAGTGTAAGCAAAACACAGGCGGAGCCCCAGCATTTT	CASSVSKTQAEPQHF
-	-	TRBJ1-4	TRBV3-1	TGTGCCAGCAGCCTCCGTACAGGTTCTTACGAAAAACTGTTTTTT	CASSLRTGSYEKLFF
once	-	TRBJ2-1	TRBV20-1	TGCAGTGCTAATAAAGCGAGGACAGCGAGCCATGAGCAGTTCTTC	CSANKARTASHEQFF
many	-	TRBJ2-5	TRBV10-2	TGCGCCAGCAGTGAGTCGGGACGTAGAGTCGGAGAGACCCAGTACTTC	CASSESGRRVGETQYF
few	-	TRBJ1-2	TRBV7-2	TGTGCCAGCAGCCAACCGGGCCCTGCATATGGCTACACCTTC	CASSQPGPAYGYTF
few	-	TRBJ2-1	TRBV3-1	TGTGCCAGCAGCCAATGGGATAGGTCTCCCAATGAGCAGTTCTTC	CASSQWDRSPNEQFF
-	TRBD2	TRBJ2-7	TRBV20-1	TGCAGTGCTAGAGGCGGGAGAGGGAACTACGAGCAGTACTTC	CSARGGRGNYEQYF
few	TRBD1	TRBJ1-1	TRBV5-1	TGCGCCAGCAGCCCCGGGGACAGCAATTTGAACACTGAAGCTTTCTTT	CASSPGDSNLNTEAFF
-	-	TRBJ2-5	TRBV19	TGTGCCAGTAGTATTGCCGGTCTCCAAGAGACCCAGTACTTC	CASSIAGLQETQYF
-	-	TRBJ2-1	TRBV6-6	TGTGCCAGCACGCTCCCGGACAGCACCTACGAGCAGTTCTTC	CASTLPDSTYEQFF
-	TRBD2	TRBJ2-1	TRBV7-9	TGTGCCACCGTGGAGAGTTTAGACGGCGGGAGGGTTCTCAATGAGCAGTTCTTC	CATVESLDGGRVLNEQFF
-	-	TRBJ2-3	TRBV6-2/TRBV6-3	TGTGCCAGCAGTTACGACCACATTGATCCAGGGGCCAGACGGACAGATACGCAGTATTTT	CASSYDHIDPGARRTDTQYF
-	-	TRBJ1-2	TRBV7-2	TGTGCCAGCAGCCAGTACCTAGCGGGGGGATCTAACTATGGCTACACCTTC	CASSQYLAGGSNYGYTF
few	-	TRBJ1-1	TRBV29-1	TGCAGCGTTGAGGATACCGGCTCCAACACTGAAGCTTTCTTT	CSVEDTGSNTEAFF
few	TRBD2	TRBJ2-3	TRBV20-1	TGCAGTGCCCCTAGCGGGGGACGCACAGATACGCAGTATTTT	CSAPSGGRTDTQYF